This is a list of T cell receptor beta chains from one sample in a study of blood T cell repertoires in COVID-19. Sequencing used immunoSEQ multiplex PCR; TCRdb keeps in-frame clones, though not all of them. This table holds under 300,000 clones, approximately 86% found once. Material: PBMCs or T cells enriched from blood (not recorded which). These receptors were collected from a woman in her twenties or thirties who had recovered from COVID-19. The CDR3 runs from the conserved cysteine through the conserved F or W. The D gene is left open where the match is weak. Size is omitted from some rows. Given values are once, few, many or a class for expanded clones.

clone_size	d_call	v_call	j_call	cdr3_length	cdr3_aa	cdr3_nt
-	TRBD2	TRBV7-9	TRBJ2-3	14	CASSFSGGGDTQYF	TGTGCCAGCAGCTTCAGCGGGGGGGGAGATACGCAGTATTTT
-	-	TRBV28	TRBJ1-6	14	CASSSPGSNSPLHF	TGTGCCAGCAGTTCGCCAGGGTCTAATTCACCCCTCCACTTT
-	-	TRBV28	TRBJ1-3	15	CASSLLTTSGNTIYF	TGTGCCAGCAGTTTACTGACTACCTCTGGAAACACCATATATTTT
-	-	TRBV18	TRBJ1-2	16	CASSLARSGRAIGYTF	TGTGCCAGCTCACTTGCCCGGTCAGGCAGGGCCATCGGCTACACCTTC
-	-	TRBV28	TRBJ1-4	14	CASSFKGPNEKLFF	TGTGCCAGCAGTTTCAAGGGGCCGAATGAAAAACTGTTTTTT
-	-	TRBV7-9	TRBJ2-1	15	CASSFVTGEYNEQFF	TGTGCCAGCAGCTTTGTTACAGGAGAATACAATGAGCAGTTCTTC
many	TRBD1	TRBV2	TRBJ1-3	12	CASKDRGDTIYF	TGTGCCAGCAAGGACAGGGGTGACACCATATATTTT
-	TRBD2	TRBV5-1	TRBJ2-5	16	CASSLAFSGGQETQYF	TGCGCCAGCAGCTTGGCCTTTAGCGGGGGACAAGAGACCCAGTACTTC
-	-	TRBV7-2	TRBJ1-1	14	CASSLASGNTEAFF	TGTGCCAGCAGCTTAGCGTCGGGGAACACTGAAGCTTTCTTT
-	-	TRBV3-1/TRBV3-2	TRBJ1-1	16	CASSRAGRSMNTEAFF	TGTGCCAGCAGCCGAGCGGGGAGATCAATGAACACTGAAGCTTTCTTT
-	TRBD2	TRBV7-7	TRBJ2-1	16	CASSPTPRGGRNEQFF	TGTGCTAGCAGCCCCACACCCCGGGGGGGCCGAAATGAGCAGTTCTTC
-	-	TRBV28	TRBJ2-2	12	CASSRLTGELFF	TGTGCCAGCAGCCGACTAACCGGGGAGCTGTTTTTT
-	TRBD2	TRBV13	TRBJ2-6	17	CASSPGTSGAGANVLTF	TGTGCCAGCAGCCCTGGGACTAGCGGGGCTGGGGCCAACGTCCTGACTTTC